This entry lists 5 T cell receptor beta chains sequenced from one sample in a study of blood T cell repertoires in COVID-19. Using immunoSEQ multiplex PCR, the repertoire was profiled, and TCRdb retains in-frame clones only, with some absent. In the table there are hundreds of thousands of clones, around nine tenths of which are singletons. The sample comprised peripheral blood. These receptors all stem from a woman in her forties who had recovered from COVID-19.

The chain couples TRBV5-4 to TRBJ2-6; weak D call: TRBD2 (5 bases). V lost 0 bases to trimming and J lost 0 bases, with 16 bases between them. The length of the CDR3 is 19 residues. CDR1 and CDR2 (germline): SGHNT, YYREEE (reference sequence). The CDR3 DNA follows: TGTGCCAGCAGCTTGGCCCCCGGGGTGCCCTCCTCTGGGGCCAACGTCCTGACTTTC. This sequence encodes CASSLAPGVPSSGANVLTF. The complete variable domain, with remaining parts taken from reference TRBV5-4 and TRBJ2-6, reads ETGVTQSPTHLIKTRGQQVTLRCSSQSGHNTVSWYQQALGQGPQFIFQYYREEENGRGNFPPRFSGLQFPNYSSELNVNALELDDSALYLCASSLAPGVPSSGANVLTFGAGSRLTVL.

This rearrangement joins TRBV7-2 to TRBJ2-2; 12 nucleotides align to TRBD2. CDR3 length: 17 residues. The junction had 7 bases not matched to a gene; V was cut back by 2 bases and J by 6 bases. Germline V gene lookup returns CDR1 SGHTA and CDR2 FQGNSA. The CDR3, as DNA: TGTGCCAGCAGCTTAACCCCTAGCGGGAGGGGCGCCGGGGAGCTGTTTTTT. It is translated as CASSLTPSGRGAGELFF.

The chain's CDR3 is CASSLGGRGETQYF. The CDR3 DNA reads TGTGCCAGCAGCTTAGGCGGGCGAGGGGAGACCCAGTACTTC. This chain links TRBV11-2 with TRBJ2-5, with D possibly TRBD2 on 5 matching bases. Trimming cost V 1 base and J 5 bases, with 11 bases left between them. Per germline, CDR1 SGHAT and CDR2 FQNNGV. This CDR3 has 14 amino acids.

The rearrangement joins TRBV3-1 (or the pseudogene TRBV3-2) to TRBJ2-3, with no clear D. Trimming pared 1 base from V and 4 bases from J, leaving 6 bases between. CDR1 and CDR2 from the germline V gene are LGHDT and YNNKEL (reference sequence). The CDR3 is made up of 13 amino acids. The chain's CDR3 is CASSQGQADTQYF. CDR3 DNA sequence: TGTGCCAGCAGCCAAGGGCAGGCAGATACGCAGTATTTT.

The CDR3 bases are TGTGCCAGCAGCGTAGGCGGGACTAGTGCTAATGAGCAGTTCTTC. Translating gives CASSVGGTSANEQFF. The chain has TRBV9 and TRBJ2-1, with 8 bases lining up with TRBD2. The V gene's germline CDR1 is SGDLS and CDR2 YYNGEE. Trimming cost V 0 bases and J 7 bases; bases outside gene matches: 6. The CDR3 spans 15 residues.